Following are 21 T cell receptor beta chains from one sample sequenced in a study of T cell responses to AZD1222 COVID-19 vaccine. Repertoires were generated with immunoSEQ multiplex PCR, while TCRdb's copy carries only in-frame clones and drops some. The profile shows 80,000 to 100,000 clones, around 89% of them singletons. The sample in question was peripheral blood, obtained on day 0 of AZD1222 vaccination. These receptors were collected from an adult in good health.

This chain links TRBV7-2 with TRBJ1-2, with D possibly TRBD1 on 5 matching bases. There are 15 residues in the CDR3. CDR1 SGHTA and CDR2 FQGNSA come from the germline V gene. V was clipped by 0 bases and J by 6 bases, with 14 bases between them. CDR3 sequence reads: CASSLAGDLSHGYTF. CDR3 nucleotide sequence: TGTGCCAGCAGCTTAGCGGGGGACCTATCGCATGGCTACACCTTC.

The V and J genes are TRBV7-7 and TRBJ2-5; TRBD1 is a possible D gene (6 bases). There are 15 residues in the CDR3. Germline V CDR1 and CDR2: SSHAT, FNYEAQ (reference sequence). Deletions cut 1 base from V and 4 bases from J, with 13 bases between. CDR3 nucleotide sequence: TGTGCCAGCAGCTTAGTTATGGGGGCTGGAGAGACCCAGTACTTC. Its translation is CASSLVMGAGETQYF.

The chain recombines TRBV18 with TRBJ1-3, with 8 bases matching TRBD1. This CDR3 region has 14 residues. Germline V gene sequence: CDR1 KGHSH, CDR2 LQKENI. The V segment lost 8 bases and the J segment 7 bases; nucleotides outside the gene matches: 10. CDR3 loop: CASTRDRNKNTIYF. As DNA, the CDR3 is TGTGCCAGCACCCGGGACAGGAATAAGAACACCATATATTTT.

CDR3 residues: CASSQDTTGGPGELFF. As DNA, the CDR3 is TGTGCCAGCAGCCAAGATACAACAGGAGGACCCGGGGAGCTGTTTTTT. The J gene is TRBJ2-2, the V gene TRBV4-2, with D perhaps assigned TRBD1 or TRBD2 (5 bases each). This CDR3 spans 16 amino acids. Germline-derived CDR1 and CDR2 are LGHNA and YNFKEQ. V was pared by 0 bases and J by 6 bases, with 14 bases between.

This chain joins TRBV7-9 and TRBJ2-3; D may match TRBD1 or TRBD2 (6 bases each). V dropped 1 base and J dropped 4 bases, with 15 bases sitting between them. The CDR3 is 16 residues long. The germline V gene has CDR1 SEHNR and CDR2 FQNEAQ (reference sequence). CDR3 DNA sequence: TGTGCCAGCAGCTTAGGGGGGGCGTTGAGCGCAGATACGCAGTATTTT. Translating gives CASSLGGALSADTQYF.

The chain employs TRBV24-1 and TRBJ2-3; D gene uncertain. This CDR3 region has 13 residues. V shed 4 bases and J shed 2 bases, with 6 bases lying between them. CDR1 is KGHDR and CDR2 is SFDVKD in the germline V gene. CDR3 sequence: CATSEGYTDTQYF. The CDR3 nucleotides are TGTGCCACCAGTGAGGGTTACACAGATACGCAGTATTTT.

The chain recombines TRBV28 with TRBJ1-1, with a tentative D call TRBD1 (6 bases). The CDR3 is 16 residues long. Per germline, CDR1 MDHEN and CDR2 SYDVKM. Between the trimmed V and J ends, which lost 1 base and 0 bases, there was a span of 12 bases. The CDR3 DNA sequence: TGTGCCAGCAGTTTATCCGGGGGCGCCATGAACACTGAAGCTTTCTTT. Its translation: CASSLSGGAMNTEAFF.

The chain links TRBV29-1 to TRBJ2-3; 13 bases are shared with TRBD2. This CDR3 has 15 amino acids. CDR1 SQVTM and CDR2 ANQGSEA come from the germline V gene. V lost 6 bases to trimming and J lost 11 bases; unmatched junction nucleotides: 14. The CDR3 bases are TGCAGCGTCCCCTTAGGACTAGCGGGAGCGATTCGGCAGTATTTT. Its translation: CSVPLGLAGAIRQYF.

The V call is TRBV5-1, the J call TRBJ1-2; 7 bases line up with TRBD1. The CDR3 runs to 15 residues. CDR1 is SGHRS, CDR2 YFSETQ, per germline. With 4 bases clipped from V and 6 bases from J, the junction kept 12 bases outside the gene matches. The CDR3 region is CASSMAPDRENGYTF. In DNA form, the CDR3 reads TGCGCCAGCAGCATGGCACCCGACAGGGAGAATGGCTACACCTTC.

The chain recombines TRBV6-5 with TRBJ1-1; D may be TRBD1 (6 bases). The V end lost 7 bases, the J end lost 5 bases, and 20 bases lay between the germline ends. The CDR3 spans 15 residues. Germline V gives CDR1 MNHEY, CDR2 SVGAGI. The CDR3 region is CASTQWGGSGTEAFF. Here the CDR3 DNA reads TGTGCCAGCACCCAATGGGGGGGCTCGGGTACTGAAGCTTTCTTT.

The chain recombines TRBV19 with TRBJ2-5; D assignment may be TRBD1 or TRBD2 (6 bases each). CDR1 is LNHDA, CDR2 SQIVND, per germline (reference sequence). V lost 5 bases, J lost 7 bases, and 20 bases lay in between. This CDR3 contains 15 residues. The CDR3, as DNA: TGTGCCAGTAGTCCCCGAGGGACTTCCAGGGGGACCCAGTACTTC. Its protein is CASSPRGTSRGTQYF.

The chain joins TRBV5-1 to TRBJ2-1, with 8 bases identical to TRBD2. Germline V CDR1 and CDR2: SGHRS, YFSETQ. CDR3 length: 17 amino acids. V was clipped by 0 bases and J by 2 bases; unmatched bases: 7. For the CDR3, the DNA is TGCGCCAGCAGCTTGGGGGTCACTAGCGGCCCCTACAATGAGCAGTTCTTC. Amino acids: CASSLGVTSGPYNEQFF. The whole variable domain, remainder taken from reference TRBV5-1 and TRBJ2-1, is KAGVTQTPRYLIKTRGQQVTLSCSPISGHRSVSWYQQTPGQGLQFLFEYFSETQRNKGNFPGRFSGRQFSNSRSEMNVSTLELGDSALYLCASSLGVTSGPYNEQFFGPGTRLTVL.

The chain couples TRBV5-5 to TRBJ2-3; 7 positions agree with TRBD2. CDR1 and CDR2 from the germline V gene are SGHKS and YYEKEE (reference sequence). Losses at the gene ends were 1 base for V and 5 bases for J; bases not matched to a gene: 13. The CDR3 has 17 amino acids. CDR3 sequence (DNA): TGTGCCAGCAGCTTGAGGGGCGGGGGAACTACGGAAGATACGCAGTATTTT. Its protein product is CASSLRGGGTTEDTQYF. Complete variable domain (other parts from reference TRBV5-5 and TRBJ2-3): DAGVTQSPTHLIKTRGQQVTLRCSPISGHKSVSWYQQVLGQGPQFIFQYYEKEERGRGNFPDRFSARQFPNYSSELNVNALLLGDSALYLCASSLRGGGTTEDTQYFGPGTRLTVL.

The V gene is TRBV7-3, the J gene TRBJ2-5, with D hard to call. This CDR3 spans 13 amino acids. Per germline, CDR1 SGHTA and CDR2 FQGTGA. V was clipped by 4 bases and J by 2 bases, with 8 bases between them. The CDR3 coding sequence is TGTGCCAGCAGCTCCACAGTACAAGAGACCCAGTACTTC. It specifies CASSSTVQETQYF.

The CDR3 loop is CASSPRLDIFNEQFF. CDR3 bases: TGTGCCAGCAGCCCTCGCCTGGACATCTTCAATGAGCAGTTCTTC. This chain uses TRBV9 with TRBJ2-1, with TRBD1 as a possible D gene (5 bases). CDR1 and CDR2 (germline): SGDLS, YYNGEE. The CDR3 has 15 amino acids. Trimming removed 4 bases at V and 6 bases at J, with 17 bases between.

This rearrangement joins TRBV5-6 to TRBJ2-3; perhaps TRBD1 as D (6 bases). CDR1 is SGHDT and CDR2 is YYEEEE in the germline V gene. V dropped 4 bases and J dropped 1 base, with 13 bases sitting between them. This CDR3 contains 15 residues. The CDR3 coding sequence is TGTGCCAGCAGCCGGTGGGGGCCCGGCACAGATACGCAGTATTTT. Residues: CASSRWGPGTDTQYF.

The V gene is TRBV5-4, the J gene TRBJ1-6, with 10 bases matching TRBD1. CDR3 length: 16 amino acids. Germline loops: CDR1 SGHNT, CDR2 YYREEE (reference sequence). The J segment lost 8 bases and the V segment lost 3 bases, leaving 8 bases of the junction unmatched. CDR3 sequence: CASSSGQGPPDSPLHF. In DNA form, the CDR3 reads TGTGCCAGCAGCTCGGGACAGGGGCCGCCCGATTCACCCCTCCACTTT.

The V gene is TRBV11-2, the J gene TRBJ2-7; D is undetermined. Trimming left V 0 bases short and J 5 bases short, with 2 bases between. The germline V gene has CDR1 SGHAT and CDR2 FQNNGV. This CDR3 is built from 11 residues. The CDR3 here is CASSLEDEQYF. CDR3 DNA: TGTGCCAGCAGCTTAGAAGACGAGCAGTACTTC.

The chain employs TRBV5-1 and TRBJ1-6; 10 bases fit TRBD1. The trim removed 0 bases at V and 7 bases at J, leaving 1 base unmatched. CDR3 length equals 15 residues. Germline V lookup: CDR1 SGHRS, CDR2 YFSETQ. CDR3 sequence: CASSLGGQGNSPLHF. The CDR3 DNA sequence: TGCGCCAGCAGCTTGGGGGGACAGGGGAATTCACCCCTCCACTTT.

The gene calls are TRBV11-2 and TRBJ1-1, with D perhaps TRBD1 (5 bases). V gave up 6 bases and J gave up 1 base, with 9 bases separating them. Looked up from germline, CDR1 is SGHAT and CDR2 is FQNNGV. This CDR3 has 13 amino acids. CDR3 protein: CASSFDRNTEAFF. The CDR3 nucleotides are TGTGCCAGCAGTTTCGACAGGAACACTGAAGCTTTCTTT.

The chain links TRBV2 to TRBJ1-5; TRBD1 is a possible D gene (6 bases). Trimming pared 8 bases from V and 4 bases from J, leaving 21 bases between. The length of the CDR3 is 16 residues. Germline assignment: CDR1 SNHLY and CDR2 FYNNEI. The DNA of the CDR3 is TGTGCCAGCCGCGGGGGGCCCGTTTTCTTTAATCAGCCCCAGCATTTT. Its translation is CASRGGPVFFNQPQHF.